This T cell receptor beta chain was sequenced for a study of T cells in localized non-small cell lung cancer. Study observations and caveats: Longer overall survival associated with higher blood T cell density; shorter survival with higher adjacent-lung clonality. Adjacent lung was found to contain a median about 62 of the top 100 tumor clones. Of the tissues analyzed, uninvolved adjacent lung showed maximal T cell clonality, greater than tumor.

On this clone: The antigen remains undetermined.

The assay was immunoSEQ multiplex PCR, and TCRdb's table has in-frame clones only and misses some. The profile shows over 20,000 clones, roughly 87% of them singletons. The CDR3 loop spans 15 amino acids. CDR1 and CDR2 (germline): MNHEY, SVGAGI. Trimming cost V 0 bases and J 7 bases, with 13 bases left between them. The chain recombines TRBV6-5 with TRBJ1-5, with D tentatively TRBD1 (5 bases). The receptor comes from a male donor aged 60 or older with stage I squamous cell lung carcinoma. The starting material was peripheral blood, obtained before any cancer treatment. CDR3 residues: CASSYSGAEGQPQHF. The CDR3 DNA follows: TGTGCCAGCAGTTACTCTGGTGCCGAGGGGCAGCCCCAGCATTTT.